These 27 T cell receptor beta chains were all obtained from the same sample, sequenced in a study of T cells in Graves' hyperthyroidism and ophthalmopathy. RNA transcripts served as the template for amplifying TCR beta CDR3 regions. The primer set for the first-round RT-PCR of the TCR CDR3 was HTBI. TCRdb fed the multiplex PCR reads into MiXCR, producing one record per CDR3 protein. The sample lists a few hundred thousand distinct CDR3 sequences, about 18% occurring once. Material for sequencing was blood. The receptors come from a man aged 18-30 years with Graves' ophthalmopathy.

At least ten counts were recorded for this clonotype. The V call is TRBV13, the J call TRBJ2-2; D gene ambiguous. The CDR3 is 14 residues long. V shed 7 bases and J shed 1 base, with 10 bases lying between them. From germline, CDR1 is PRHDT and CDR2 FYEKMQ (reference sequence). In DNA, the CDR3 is TGTGCCAGCATCGGGCAGGAGAACACCGGGGAGCTGTTTTTT. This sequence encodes CASIGQENTGELFF.

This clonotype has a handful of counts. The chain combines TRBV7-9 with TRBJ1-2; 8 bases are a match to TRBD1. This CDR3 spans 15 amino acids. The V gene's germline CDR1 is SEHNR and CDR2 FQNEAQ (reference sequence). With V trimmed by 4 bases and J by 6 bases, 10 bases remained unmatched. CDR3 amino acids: CASSSVPDRADGYTF. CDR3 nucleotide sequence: TGTGCCAGCAGCTCTGTCCCGGACAGGGCGGATGGCTACACCTTC.

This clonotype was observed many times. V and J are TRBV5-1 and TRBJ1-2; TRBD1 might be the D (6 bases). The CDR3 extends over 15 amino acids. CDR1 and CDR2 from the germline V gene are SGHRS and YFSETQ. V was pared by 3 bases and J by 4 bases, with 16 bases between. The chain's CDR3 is CASSSGATGVYGYTF. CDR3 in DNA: TGCGCCAGCAGCTCAGGAGCGACAGGCGTCTATGGCTACACCTTC.

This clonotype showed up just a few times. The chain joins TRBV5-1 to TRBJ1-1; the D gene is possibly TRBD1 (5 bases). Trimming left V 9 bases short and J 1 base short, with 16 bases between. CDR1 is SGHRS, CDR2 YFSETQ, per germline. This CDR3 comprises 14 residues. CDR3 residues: CATRSGTGNTEAFF. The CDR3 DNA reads TGCGCCACCAGGTCGGGCACAGGGAACACTGAAGCTTTCTTT. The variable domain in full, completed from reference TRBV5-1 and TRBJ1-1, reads KAGVTQTPRYLIKTRGQQVTLSCSPISGHRSVSWYQQTPGQGLQFLFEYFSETQRNKGNFPGRFSGRQFSNSRSEMNVSTLELGDSALYLCATRSGTGNTEAFFGQGTRLTVV.

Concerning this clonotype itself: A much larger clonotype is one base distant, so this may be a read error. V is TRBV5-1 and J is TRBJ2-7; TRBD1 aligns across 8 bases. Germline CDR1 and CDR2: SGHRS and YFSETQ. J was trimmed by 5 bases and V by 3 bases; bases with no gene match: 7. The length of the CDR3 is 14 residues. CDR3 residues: CASSSRGLGHEQYF. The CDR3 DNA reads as TGCGCCAGCAGCTCCAGGGGGCTAGGGCACGAGCAGTACTTC.

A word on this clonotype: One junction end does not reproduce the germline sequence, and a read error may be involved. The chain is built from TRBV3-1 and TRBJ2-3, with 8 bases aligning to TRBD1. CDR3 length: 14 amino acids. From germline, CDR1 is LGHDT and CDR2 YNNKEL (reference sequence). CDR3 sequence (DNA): TGTGCCAGCGCTCCGGGACAGGCGACAGATGCGCAGTATTTT. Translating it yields CASAPGQATDAQYF.

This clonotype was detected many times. This CDR3 is CASSTGGENYGYTF. The CDR3, as DNA: TGTGCCAGCTCAACAGGGGGCGAGAACTATGGCTACACCTTC. This chain connects TRBV18 to TRBJ1-2; the match to TRBD1 covers 9 bases. V lost 5 bases and J lost 2; bases outside the gene matches: 3. This CDR3 region has 14 residues. Per germline, CDR1 KGHSH and CDR2 LQKENI.

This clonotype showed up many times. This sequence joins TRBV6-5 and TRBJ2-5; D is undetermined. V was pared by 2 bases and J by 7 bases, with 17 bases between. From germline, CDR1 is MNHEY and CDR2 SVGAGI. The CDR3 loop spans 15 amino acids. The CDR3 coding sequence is TGTGCCAGCAGTTACGACGGGTCGCCGGTGGGGACCCAGTACTTC. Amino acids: CASSYDGSPVGTQYF.

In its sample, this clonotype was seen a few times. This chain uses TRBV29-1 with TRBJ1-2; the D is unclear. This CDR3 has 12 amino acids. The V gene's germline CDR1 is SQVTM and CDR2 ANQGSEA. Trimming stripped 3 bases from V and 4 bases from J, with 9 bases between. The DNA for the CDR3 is TGCAGCGTTGAGGACGGAACCTATGGCTACACCTTC. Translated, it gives CSVEDGTYGYTF.

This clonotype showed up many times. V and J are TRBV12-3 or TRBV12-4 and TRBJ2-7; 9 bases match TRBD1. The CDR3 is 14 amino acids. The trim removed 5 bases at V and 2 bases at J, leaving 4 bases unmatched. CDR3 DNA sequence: TGTGCCAGCAGTCCCGGGACAGGGACCTACGAGCAGTACTTC. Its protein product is CASSPGTGTYEQYF.

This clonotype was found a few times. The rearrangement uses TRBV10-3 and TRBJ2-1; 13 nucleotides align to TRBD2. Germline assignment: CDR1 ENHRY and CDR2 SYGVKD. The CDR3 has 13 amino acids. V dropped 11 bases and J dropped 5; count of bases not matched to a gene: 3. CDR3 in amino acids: CASGLAGDNEQFF. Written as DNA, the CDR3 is TGTGCCTCCGGACTAGCGGGGGACAATGAGCAGTTCTTC.

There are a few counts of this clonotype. CDR3 coding DNA: TGTGCCAGCAGCCATTCGGACGGGGGGGAAAAACTGTTTTTT. It codes for CASSHSDGGEKLFF. The genes are TRBV3-1 and TRBJ1-4; tentative D call: TRBD1 (5 bases). This CDR3 contains 14 residues. In germline, CDR1 is LGHDT, CDR2 YNNKEL (reference sequence). With 3 bases removed from V and 8 bases from J, the gap between germline ends came to 13 bases.

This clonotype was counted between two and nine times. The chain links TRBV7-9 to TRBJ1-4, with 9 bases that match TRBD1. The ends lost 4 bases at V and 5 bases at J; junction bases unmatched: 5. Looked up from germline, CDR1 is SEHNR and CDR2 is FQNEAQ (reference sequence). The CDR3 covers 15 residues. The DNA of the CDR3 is TGTGCCAGCAGCTCAGGACAGGGGAAAAATGAAAAACTGTTTTTT. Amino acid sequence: CASSSGQGKNEKLFF.

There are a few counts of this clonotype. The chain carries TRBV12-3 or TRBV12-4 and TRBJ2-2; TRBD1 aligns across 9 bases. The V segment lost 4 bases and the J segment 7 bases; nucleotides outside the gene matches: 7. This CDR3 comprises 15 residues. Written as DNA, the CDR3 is TGTGCCAGCAGTTCAGGACAGGGGCGACGCGGGGAGCTGTTTTTT. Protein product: CASSSGQGRRGELFF.

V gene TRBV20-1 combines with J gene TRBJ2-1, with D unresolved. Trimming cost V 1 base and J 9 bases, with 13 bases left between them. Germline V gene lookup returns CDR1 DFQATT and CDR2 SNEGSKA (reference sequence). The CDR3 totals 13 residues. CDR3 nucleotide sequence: TGCAGTGCTAGAGGGGGTCCCCTGGGTGAGCAGTTCTTC. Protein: CSARGGPLGEQFF.

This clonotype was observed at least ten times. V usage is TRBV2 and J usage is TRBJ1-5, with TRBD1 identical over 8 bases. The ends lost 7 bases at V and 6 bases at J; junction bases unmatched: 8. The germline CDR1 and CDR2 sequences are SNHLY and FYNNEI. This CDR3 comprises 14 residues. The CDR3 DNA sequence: TGTGCCAGCATGGCAGGGGGCTCGGTTCAGCCCCAGCATTTT. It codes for CASMAGGSVQPQHF.

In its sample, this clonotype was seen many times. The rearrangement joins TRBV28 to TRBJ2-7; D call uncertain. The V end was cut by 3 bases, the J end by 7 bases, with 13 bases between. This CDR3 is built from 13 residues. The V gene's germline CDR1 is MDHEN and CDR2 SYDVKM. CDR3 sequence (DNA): TGTGCCAGCAGTTTTTTGTGGTATGGTGAGCAGTACTTC. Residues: CASSFLWYGEQYF.

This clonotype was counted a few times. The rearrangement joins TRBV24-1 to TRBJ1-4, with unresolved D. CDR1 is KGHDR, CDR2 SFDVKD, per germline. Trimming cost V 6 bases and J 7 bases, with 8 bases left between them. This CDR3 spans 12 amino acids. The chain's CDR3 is CATSPTGEKLFF. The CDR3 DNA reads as TGTGCCACCAGTCCAACGGGTGAAAAACTGTTTTTT.

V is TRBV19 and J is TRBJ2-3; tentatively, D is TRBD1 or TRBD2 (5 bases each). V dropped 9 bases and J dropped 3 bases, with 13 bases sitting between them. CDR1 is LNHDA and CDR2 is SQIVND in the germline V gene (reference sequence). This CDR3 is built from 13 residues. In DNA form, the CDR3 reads TGTGCCAGCGACGGGTGGGGGACAGATACGCAGTATTTT. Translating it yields CASDGWGTDTQYF.

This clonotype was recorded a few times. The CDR3 spells CASSSKGGYEQFF. The CDR3 DNA reads as TGTGCCAGCAGTTCCAAGGGGGGCTATGAGCAGTTCTTC. The chain links TRBV6-1 to TRBJ2-1; possibly TRBD1 or TRBD2 for D (6 bases each). Per germline, CDR1 MNHNS and CDR2 SASEGT. V lost 5 bases and J 8 bases, leaving 13 bases between the germline ends. The CDR3 has 13 amino acids.

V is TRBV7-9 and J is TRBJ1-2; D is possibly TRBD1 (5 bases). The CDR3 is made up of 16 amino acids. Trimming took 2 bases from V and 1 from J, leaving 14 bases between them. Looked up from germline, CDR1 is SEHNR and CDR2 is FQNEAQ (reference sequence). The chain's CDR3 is CASSLRGRISNYGYTF. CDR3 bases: TGTGCCAGCAGCTTAAGGGGACGGATAAGTAACTATGGCTACACCTTC. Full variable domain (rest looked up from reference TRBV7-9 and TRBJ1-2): DTGVSQNPRHKITKRGQNVTFRCDPISEHNRLYWYRQTLGQGPEFLTYFQNEAQLEKSRLLSDRFSAERPKGSFSTLEIQRTEQGDSAMYLCASSLRGRISNYGYTFGSGTRLTVV.

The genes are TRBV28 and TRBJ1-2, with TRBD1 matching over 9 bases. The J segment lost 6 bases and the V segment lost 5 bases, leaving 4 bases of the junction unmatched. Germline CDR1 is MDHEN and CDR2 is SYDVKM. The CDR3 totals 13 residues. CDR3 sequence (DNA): TGTGCCAGCAGTCCAACAGGGGGCAATGGCTACACCTTC. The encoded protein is CASSPTGGNGYTF.

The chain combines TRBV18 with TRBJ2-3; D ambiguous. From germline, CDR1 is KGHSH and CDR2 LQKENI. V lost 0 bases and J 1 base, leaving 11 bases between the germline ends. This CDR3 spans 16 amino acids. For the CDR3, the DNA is TGTGCCAGCTCACCACCTGGACCGAAAGGCACAGATACGCAGTATTTT. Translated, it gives CASSPPGPKGTDTQYF.

The CDR3 is CASSQEPQLPNTEAFF. CDR3 DNA sequence: TGCGCCAGCAGCCAAGAACCCCAGCTGCCGAACACTGAAGCTTTCTTT. The chain employs TRBV4-1 and TRBJ1-1, with unresolved D. The ends were cut back, 0 bases at V and 1 base at J, with 12 bases in the middle. CDR1 is MGHRA and CDR2 is YSYEKL in the germline V gene. CDR3 length equals 16 residues.

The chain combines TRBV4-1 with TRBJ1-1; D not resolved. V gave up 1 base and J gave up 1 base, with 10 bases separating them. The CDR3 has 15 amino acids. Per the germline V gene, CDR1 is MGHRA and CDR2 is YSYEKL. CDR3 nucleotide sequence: TGCGCCAGCAGCCAAGTGTATGAGGGGAACACTGAAGCTTTCTTT. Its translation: CASSQVYEGNTEAFF.

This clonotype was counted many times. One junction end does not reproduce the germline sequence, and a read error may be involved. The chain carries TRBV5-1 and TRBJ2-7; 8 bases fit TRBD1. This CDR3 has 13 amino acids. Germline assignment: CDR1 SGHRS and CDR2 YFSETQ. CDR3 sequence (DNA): TGTGCCAGCAGTCCGGACAGGGCTTACGAGCAGTACTTC. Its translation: CASSPDRAYEQYF.

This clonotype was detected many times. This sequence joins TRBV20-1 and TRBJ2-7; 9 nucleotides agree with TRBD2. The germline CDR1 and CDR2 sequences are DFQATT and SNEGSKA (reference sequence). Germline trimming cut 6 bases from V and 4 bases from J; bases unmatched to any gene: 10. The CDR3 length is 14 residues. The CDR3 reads CSAPLAGESYEQYF. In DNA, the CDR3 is TGCAGTGCCCCGTTAGCGGGGGAGAGTTACGAGCAGTACTTC.